This passage covers 4 T cell receptor beta chains from one sample sequenced in a study of blood T cell repertoires in COVID-19. Only in-frame clones appear in the TCRdb table, and some are missing; sequencing was by immunoSEQ multiplex PCR. The sample holds some 270,000 clones, roughly 89% seen once. Sample: peripheral blood. Receptors were obtained from a woman between 40 and 50 years old who had recovered from COVID-19.

This clone was recorded only once. The CDR3 sequence is CASSHGLAGVTGELFF. The CDR3 region has the DNA TGTGCCAGCAGTCACGGCCTAGCGGGAGTCACCGGGGAGCTGTTTTTT. This chain joins TRBV6-6 and TRBJ2-2; 10 bases align to TRBD2. V gave up 5 bases and J gave up 4 bases; unmatched junction bases: 7. The germline V gene encodes CDR1 MNHNY and CDR2 SVGAGI (reference sequence). The CDR3 has 16 residues.

This clone was recorded once. This chain uses TRBV6-2 or TRBV6-3 with TRBJ2-1; D gene unclear. The CDR3 is made up of 13 amino acids. The V gene's germline CDR1 is MNHEY and CDR2 SVGEGT. V gave up 5 bases and J gave up 8 bases, with 13 bases separating them. CDR3 sequence reads: CASSRRTPHEQFF. DNA of the CDR3: TGTGCCAGCAGTCGTCGAACTCCCCATGAGCAGTTCTTC.

The chain joins TRBV5-6 to TRBJ2-3; D is perhaps TRBD2 (6 bases). This CDR3 contains 15 residues. Germline assignment: CDR1 SGHDT and CDR2 YYEEEE. Trimming stripped 0 bases from V and 0 bases from J, with 8 bases between. This CDR3 reads CASSLGGTSTDTQYF. For the CDR3, the DNA is TGTGCCAGCAGCTTGGGAGGGACTAGCACAGATACGCAGTATTTT.

This chain joins TRBV7-8 and TRBJ1-1; D is perhaps TRBD1 (5 bases). Germline CDR1 SGHVS, CDR2 FQNEAQ. CDR3 length: 15 residues. V lost 0 bases to trimming and J lost 1 base, with 9 bases between them. In nucleotides, the CDR3 is TGTGCCAGCAGCTTAGCCTGGACACAGAACACTGAAGCTTTCTTT. The encoded protein is CASSLAWTQNTEAFF.